The next 17 T cell receptor beta chains were all read from a single sample in a study of cytomegalovirus exposure and HLA in healthy donors (dated by TCRdb to 2016 to 2017). The library was generated by the immunoSEQ multiplex PCR assay. A mixture of 60 forward primers for TCR Vbeta segments and 13 reverse primers for TCR Jbeta segments was used in the multiplex PCR. Not all clones reach the TCRdb copy of this immuneACCESS table, which keeps in-frame sequences only. Checked studies attribute under half of the gap to unresolved V genes and leave the rest unexplained. The sample records around 120,000 clones, 70% to 80% of which are singletons. The ten largest account for around 1.6% of the sample. Sequenced sample: PBMCs. These receptors came from a woman younger than 30 in good health and CMV-seronegative.

The chain carries TRBV5-1 and TRBJ2-3, with TRBD2 identical over 12 bases. The V segment lost 0 bases and the J segment 7 bases; nucleotides outside the gene matches: 6. CDR1 and CDR2 from the germline V gene are SGHRS and YFSETQ. CDR3 size: 16 residues. The CDR3 spells CASSLGTSGGRNTQYF. The CDR3 nucleotides read TGCGCCAGCAGCTTGGGTACTAGCGGGGGGAGAAATACGCAGTATTTT.

This clone has only a few counts. The chain recombines TRBV29-1 with TRBJ2-2; no clear D gene. The CDR3 is 12 amino acids. V was clipped by 6 bases and J by 3 bases, with 8 bases between them. Germline V gene data show CDR1 as SQVTM and CDR2 as ANQGSEA. CDR3 DNA: TGCAGCGTAAACATGGACACCGGGGAGCTGTTTTTT. Translation gives CSVNMDTGELFF.

The chain couples TRBV28 to TRBJ2-7; 11 nucleotides agree with TRBD1. Trimming took 4 bases from V and 4 from J; bases not matched to a gene: 3. This CDR3 contains 14 residues. Germline V CDR1 and CDR2: MDHEN, SYDVKM. The CDR3 nucleotides are TGTGCCAGCAGTTACGGACAGGGGGCTTACGAGCAGTACTTC. It is translated as CASSYGQGAYEQYF.

The chain links TRBV6-5 to TRBJ2-1, with D perhaps matching TRBD2 (5 bases). Germline CDR1 MNHEY, CDR2 SVGAGI. The length of the CDR3 is 14 residues. Between the trimmed V and J ends, which lost 6 bases and 5 bases, there was a span of 14 bases. The CDR3 here is CASRPGLLHNEQFF. The CDR3 DNA sequence: TGTGCCAGCAGGCCGGGATTATTACACAATGAGCAGTTCTTC.

The rearrangement joins TRBV7-2 to TRBJ2-1; 7 bases match TRBD1. The trim removed 1 base at V and 8 bases at J, leaving 8 bases unmatched. CDR1 and CDR2 from the germline V gene are SGHTA and FQGNSA. This CDR3 spans 15 amino acids. CDR3 DNA: TGTGCCAGCAGCTTAGGACAGGGTCGTTTCCATGAGCAGTTCTTC. It translates to CASSLGQGRFHEQFF.

The V call is TRBV30, the J call TRBJ1-2; D ambiguous. In germline, CDR1 is GTSNPN, CDR2 SVGIG (reference sequence). V was trimmed by 4 bases and J by 0 bases, leaving 9 bases between them. The CDR3 totals 13 residues. Here the CDR3 DNA reads TGTGCCTGGACGACTGAAGCTAACTATGGCTACACCTTC. This gives the protein CAWTTEANYGYTF.

The chain carries TRBV5-4 and TRBJ1-3; 12 bases fit TRBD1. The germline CDR1 and CDR2 sequences are SGHNT and YYREEE (reference sequence). J lost 3 bases, V lost 0 bases, and 4 bases had no gene match. This CDR3 has 17 residues. The chain's CDR3 is CASSLGGQGALGNTIYF. The CDR3 coding sequence is TGTGCCAGCAGCTTGGGGGGACAGGGGGCGCTTGGAAACACCATATATTTT. The full variable domain, in which reference TRBV5-4 and TRBJ1-3 provide the parts outside the CDR3, is ETGVTQSPTHLIKTRGQQVTLRCSSQSGHNTVSWYQQALGQGPQFIFQYYREEENGRGNFPPRFSGLQFPNYSSELNVNALELDDSALYLCASSLGGQGALGNTIYFGEGSWLTVV.

The gene calls are TRBV5-1 and TRBJ2-1, with 11 bases matching TRBD2. From germline, CDR1 is SGHRS and CDR2 YFSETQ. V gave up 0 bases and J gave up 14 bases; unmatched junction bases: 4. The CDR3 has 13 residues. The CDR3, as DNA: TGCGCCAGCAGCTTGGTCCCTAGCGGGGGGAAGTTCTTC. Translating gives CASSLVPSGGKFF.

The CDR3 region has the DNA TGTGCCAGCAGTGAAGCGGGTTGGGGACTACTCCCCTTCGAGCAGTACTTC. Its translation: CASSEAGWGLLPFEQYF. V is TRBV6-1 and J is TRBJ2-7, with 7 bases matching TRBD2. The ends lost 0 bases at V and 6 bases at J; junction bases unmatched: 14. From germline, CDR1 is MNHNS and CDR2 SASEGT. This CDR3 comprises 17 residues.

This rearrangement joins TRBV9 to TRBJ1-1, with D possibly being TRBD1 (6 bases). Trimming cost V 4 bases and J 4 bases, with 14 bases left between them. Looked up from germline, CDR1 is SGDLS and CDR2 is YYNGEE. CDR3 length equals 14 residues. In DNA, the CDR3 is TGTGCCAGCAGCTTTGGACAGATGAGCACTGAAGCTTTCTTT. As protein: CASSFGQMSTEAFF.

In its sample, this clone was seen a few times. The rearrangement links TRBV28 to TRBJ2-7; possibly TRBD1 for D (7 bases). Per the germline V gene, CDR1 is MDHEN and CDR2 is SYDVKM. The CDR3 totals 15 residues. Trimming removed 2 bases from V and 9 bases from J, with 20 bases in between. Here the CDR3 reads CASSLGGGTVRAQYF. CDR3 coding DNA: TGTGCCAGCAGTTTAGGAGGAGGGACAGTTCGGGCGCAGTACTTC.

The rearrangement links TRBV6-1 to TRBJ1-2; D is possibly TRBD1 (5 bases). Trimming removed 1 base from V and 8 bases from J, with 11 bases in between. The germline gives CDR1 MNHNS, CDR2 SASEGT. CDR3 length equals 13 residues. The CDR3 DNA reads as TGTGCCAGCAGTGAAGTGGAGGGGAACGGCTACACCTTC. Translated: CASSEVEGNGYTF.

The V gene is TRBV5-1, the J gene TRBJ2-7, with unresolved D. The CDR3 consists of 14 residues. CDR1 is SGHRS, CDR2 YFSETQ, per germline. V gave up 1 base and J gave up 0 bases, with 8 bases separating them. In DNA form, the CDR3 reads TGCGCCAGCAGCTTGTCAGTAAGCTCCTACGAGCAGTACTTC. This gives the protein CASSLSVSSYEQYF.

This clone was observed a few times. The rearrangement joins TRBV7-9 to TRBJ1-2, with 8 bases that match TRBD1. The CDR3 covers 16 residues. Germline-derived CDR1 and CDR2 are SEHNR and FQNEAQ (reference sequence). V was clipped by 3 bases and J by 1 base; unmatched bases: 7. CDR3 amino acids: CASSLAGGPLNYGYTF. The CDR3 bases are TGTGCCAGCAGCTTGGCAGGGGGCCCCCTTAACTATGGCTACACCTTC.

This clone was recorded a few times. This sequence joins TRBV6-1 and TRBJ1-1, with 7 bases identical to TRBD1. Germline loops: CDR1 MNHNS, CDR2 SASEGT. This CDR3 is 13 amino acids long. V lost 6 bases, J lost 4 bases, and 5 bases stayed unmatched. The CDR3: CASSPGGTTEAFF. The CDR3 DNA reads TGTGCCAGCAGCCCAGGGGGGACCACTGAAGCTTTCTTT.

The chain links TRBV6-6 to TRBJ1-2, with 10 bases matching TRBD1. Germline V CDR1 and CDR2: MNHNY, SVGAGI (reference sequence). Trimming took 1 base from V and 7 from J; bases not matched to a gene: 6. This CDR3 contains 15 residues. CDR3 sequence (DNA): TGTGCCAGCAGTTACTTTCCGGGACAGGGGCTTGGCTACACCTTC. The encoded protein is CASSYFPGQGLGYTF.

V usage is TRBV28 and J usage is TRBJ1-2; D unresolved. The V gene lost 7 bases and the J gene lost 2 bases, with 17 bases spanning the gap. CDR1 MDHEN and CDR2 SYDVKM come from the germline V gene. CDR3 length equals 15 residues. The CDR3 coding sequence is TGTGCCAGCATTTCCGGTACAGCATCAAACTATGGCTACACCTTC. This codes for CASISGTASNYGYTF.